One and the same sample provided the 27 T cell receptor beta chains below, sequenced in a study of T cell responses to AZD1222 COVID-19 vaccine. Some clones are missing from TCRdb's copy, which holds only in-frame ones; the method was immunoSEQ multiplex PCR. Of 75,000 to 95,000 clones in the sample, more than 70% were seen once. Sequenced material: peripheral blood, taken 28 days after the second dose of the MenACWY control vaccine. These receptors were taken from an adult who received the MenACWY meningococcal vaccine as a control.

The CDR3 bases are TGTGCCACCAGTGCTGGGACTTCGGCGGGTGTACAGTTCTTC. Its translation: CATSAGTSAGVQFF. The gene calls are TRBV24-1 and TRBJ2-1; weak D call: TRBD2 (6 bases). This CDR3 has 14 amino acids. CDR1 is KGHDR and CDR2 is SFDVKD in the germline V gene. V was cut by 5 bases and J by 13 bases, with 20 bases left in between.

The genes are TRBV7-7 and TRBJ2-3; D is perhaps TRBD2 (6 bases). Trimming shortened V by 4 bases and J by 3 bases, and 8 bases separated the two germline ends. Germline CDR1 and CDR2: SSHAT and FNYEAQ (reference sequence). The CDR3 sequence is 13 residues long. The CDR3 DNA sequence: TGTGCCAGCAGCTCGGGGAGGACAGATACGCAGTATTTT. It codes for CASSSGRTDTQYF.

Note on this clone: Other DNA sequences of this sample code for an identical CDR3. The CDR3 sequence is CASSLVGTGELFF. The CDR3 DNA reads TGTGCCAGCAGTTTAGTGGGTACCGGGGAGCTGTTTTTT. The chain has TRBV12-3 or TRBV12-4 and TRBJ2-2; D remains ambiguous. Trimming shortened V by 1 base and J by 5 bases, and 5 bases separated the two germline ends. CDR3 length: 13 amino acids.

This clone has just a few counts. The gene calls are TRBV14 and TRBJ1-1; D is undetermined. Trimming stripped 4 bases from V and 0 bases from J, with 9 bases between. Germline-derived CDR1 and CDR2 are SGHDN and FVKESK. There are 14 residues in the CDR3. The DNA of the CDR3 is TGTGCCAGCAGCCCCCGCCGTATGAACACTGAAGCTTTCTTT. Protein sequence: CASSPRRMNTEAFF.

With respect to this clone: Compared with germline, one end of the junction differs, possibly owing to a read error. The chain carries TRBV11-2 and TRBJ2-1; 8 bases are shared with TRBD1. Per germline, CDR1 SGHAT and CDR2 FQNNGV. The CDR3 contains 17 residues. This CDR3 is CASSLDSGTGLYYEQFF. The CDR3 DNA follows: TGTGCCAGCAGCTTAGATAGTGGGACAGGACTCTACTATGAGCAGTTCTTC.

The V and J genes are TRBV28 and TRBJ1-6; tentative D call: TRBD1 (6 bases). Germline V lookup: CDR1 MDHEN, CDR2 SYDVKM. The CDR3 extends over 15 amino acids. V lost 5 bases and J lost 10, with 18 bases in between. The DNA for the CDR3 is TGTGCCAGCAGTGCCTCCGACAGGCTGGAATCACCCCTCCACTTT. Amino acid sequence: CASSASDRLESPLHF.

The V call is TRBV2, the J call TRBJ2-1; tentatively, D is TRBD1 (6 bases). V was clipped by 7 bases and J by 4 bases, with 11 bases between them. CDR3 length: 13 amino acids. Germline CDR1 and CDR2: SNHLY and FYNNEI. The chain's CDR3 is CASNEDRYNEQFF. Written as DNA, the CDR3 is TGTGCCAGCAACGAGGACAGATACAATGAGCAGTTCTTC.

This clone has a handful of counts. The chain combines TRBV7-9 with TRBJ1-2; D is undetermined. Between the trimmed V and J ends, which lost 2 bases and 1 base, there was a span of 5 bases. This CDR3 contains 13 residues. The V gene's germline CDR1 is SEHNR and CDR2 FQNEAQ (reference sequence). CDR3 DNA: TGTGCCAGCAGCTTAAACAGTAACTATGGCTACACCTTC. As protein: CASSLNSNYGYTF.

This chain uses TRBV14 with TRBJ2-2; 14 bases are shared with TRBD2. The CDR3 is made up of 19 amino acids. Germline V lookup: CDR1 SGHDN, CDR2 FVKESK. V shed 3 bases, J shed 5 bases, and the junction held 11 bases outside the gene matches. The CDR3 nucleotides read TGTGCCAGCAGCCACATCCGAGGACTAGCGGGGGGTGAGACCGGGGAGCTGTTTTTT. It specifies CASSHIRGLAGGETGELFF.

The rearrangement joins TRBV7-2 to TRBJ2-7; 7 bases line up with TRBD1. CDR1 SGHTA and CDR2 FQGNSA come from the germline V gene. Trimming cost V 0 bases and J 8 bases; bases outside gene matches: 7. This CDR3 has 14 residues. The CDR3 loop is CASSLAFQGDQQYF. The CDR3 nucleotides are TGTGCCAGCAGCTTAGCGTTCCAGGGGGATCAGCAGTACTTC.

This chain uses TRBV5-1 with TRBJ2-3, with TRBD2 matching 7 bases. This CDR3 has 17 amino acids. Looked up from germline, CDR1 is SGHRS and CDR2 is YFSETQ. The J segment lost 0 bases and the V segment lost 3 bases, leaving 10 bases of the junction unmatched. The CDR3 loop reads CASSSKLLAASTDTQYF. CDR3 nucleotides: TGCGCCAGCAGCTCAAAACTGCTAGCGGCTAGCACAGATACGCAGTATTTT.

The chain carries TRBV21-1 and TRBJ2-3; the table's TRBD2 call for D was not verified on the DNA. TRBV21-1 is deemed a pseudogene. This CDR3 is 19 amino acids long. This CDR3 reads CASSKAPWELPAVTDTQYF. The CDR3 DNA reads as TGTGCCAGCAGCAAAGCCCCTTGGGAGTTACCGGCGGTCACAGATACGCAGTATTTT.

The chain has TRBV30 and TRBJ2-7; the match to TRBD1 covers 9 bases. The CDR3 is made up of 14 amino acids. Germline CDR1 and CDR2: GTSNPN and SVGIG (reference sequence). CDR3 sequence: CAGGDGQGPYEQYF. As DNA, the CDR3 is TGTGCTGGGGGGGATGGACAGGGGCCCTACGAGCAGTACTTC. The entire variable domain, with the rest obtained from reference TRBV30 and TRBJ2-7, is as follows: SQTIHQWPATLVQPVGSPLSLECTVEGTSNPNLYWYRQAAGRGLQLLFYSVGIGQISSEVPQNLSASRPQDRQFILSSKKLLLSDSGFYLCAGGDGQGPYEQYFGPGTRLTVT.

This clone has a handful of counts. This chain connects TRBV7-9 to TRBJ2-2; 10 bases line up with TRBD1. The CDR3 sequence is 14 residues long. In germline, CDR1 is SEHNR, CDR2 FQNEAQ (reference sequence). V lost 3 bases to trimming and J lost 9 bases; unmatched junction nucleotides: 4. CDR3 DNA: TGTGCCAGCAGCTTCCGACAGGGGGCCTGGGAGCTGTTTTTT. This gives the protein CASSFRQGAWELFF.

The J gene is TRBJ2-7, the V gene TRBV6-1, with 8 bases lining up with TRBD1. With V trimmed by 2 bases and J by 6 bases, 9 bases remained unmatched. The germline CDR1 and CDR2 sequences are MNHNS and SASEGT. The CDR3 has 15 residues. The DNA of the CDR3 is TGTGCCAGCAGTGAAAGGGCAGGGGGCTCCGCCGAGCAGTACTTC. Its translation is CASSERAGGSAEQYF.

The table lists this clone with a count of one. The CDR3 here is CASSPQVRFDTDTQYF. In DNA form, the CDR3 reads TGTGCCAGCAGCCCACAAGTAAGGTTTGATACAGATACGCAGTATTTT. The J gene is TRBJ2-3, the V gene TRBV28; no clear D gene. Trimming removed 6 bases at V and 3 bases at J, with 19 bases between. CDR1 is MDHEN, CDR2 SYDVKM, per germline. CDR3 length equals 16 residues.

CDR3 region: CASRTRDRPPYEQYF. For the CDR3, the DNA is TGTGCCAGCAGGACGAGGGACAGGCCACCCTACGAGCAGTACTTC. The V gene is TRBV27, the J gene TRBJ2-7, with 8 nucleotides matching TRBD1. V gave up 6 bases and J gave up 2 bases; unmatched junction bases: 9. This CDR3 has 15 amino acids. Germline CDR1 is MNHEY and CDR2 is SMNVEV (reference sequence).

The CDR3 DNA follows: TGTGCCAGCAGCTTGGGACGGGTACGGGTGGCGGGGGAGCAGTACTTC. Its translation is CASSLGRVRVAGEQYF. This chain links TRBV5-6 with TRBJ2-7, with a possible D match to TRBD2 (6 bases). Germline V gives CDR1 SGHDT, CDR2 YYEEEE. The CDR3 loop spans 16 amino acids. The V end was cut by 0 bases, the J end by 7 bases, with 20 bases between.

This chain uses TRBV2 with TRBJ1-5, with D perhaps TRBD1 (5 bases). The germline V gene has CDR1 SNHLY and CDR2 FYNNEI. The CDR3 contains 16 residues. V lost 2 bases and J 3 bases, leaving 14 bases between the germline ends. DNA for the CDR3: TGTGCCAGCAGTGAAAGGTCGGGAGGGACCAATCAGCCCCAGCATTTT. It is translated as CASSERSGGTNQPQHF. Filled out from reference TRBV2 and TRBJ1-5, the complete variable domain reads EPEVTQTPSHQVTQMGQEVILRCVPISNHLYFYWYRQILGQKVEFLVSFYNNEISEKSEIFDDQFSVERPDGSNFTLKIRSTKLEDSAMYFCASSERSGGTNQPQHFGDGTRLSIL.

The chain couples TRBV7-2 to TRBJ1-1, with D unclear. The V and J ends lost 6 bases and 2 bases respectively, with 13 bases between them. CDR3 length: 14 residues. CDR1 SGHTA and CDR2 FQGNSA come from the germline V gene. CDR3 sequence: CASRPGITNTEAFF. In nucleotides, the CDR3 is TGTGCCAGCAGGCCGGGGATAACTAACACTGAAGCTTTCTTT.

This clone was counted only a few times. CDR3 sequence reads: CASSVETGPNYGYTF. As DNA, the CDR3 is TGTGCCAGCAGCGTAGAGACAGGGCCTAACTATGGCTACACCTTC. The chain couples TRBV9 to TRBJ1-2, with 7 bases lining up with TRBD1. The V gene end was trimmed by 0 bases and the J gene end by 0 bases; junction bases not matched to a gene: 2. Germline CDR1 reads SGDLS; CDR2 reads YYNGEE. The CDR3 covers 15 residues.

V is TRBV5-4 and J is TRBJ2-1; TRBD1 agrees at 9 bases. With 4 bases clipped from V and 8 bases from J, the junction kept 10 bases outside the gene matches. CDR1 and CDR2 from the germline V gene are SGHNT and YYREEE (reference sequence). This CDR3 comprises 15 residues. The CDR3 DNA sequence: TGTGCCAGCAGCCACAAAGGGACAGGGAGGGATGAGCAGTTCTTC. Translating gives CASSHKGTGRDEQFF.

Concerning this clone itself: A far more abundant clone sits one base away, making this likely a read error. The CDR3 region is CASSLTNTEAFF. The CDR3 DNA sequence: TGTGCCAGCAGCTTGACGAACACTGAAGCTTTCTTT. This chain connects TRBV5-5 to TRBJ1-1; D remains unclear. The CDR3 is made up of 12 amino acids. Deletions cut 1 base from V and 1 base from J, with 2 bases between. CDR1 is SGHKS and CDR2 is YYEKEE in the germline V gene (reference sequence).

V usage is TRBV5-4 and J usage is TRBJ2-1; the D gene could be TRBD1 or TRBD2 (6 bases each). The ends were cut back, 4 bases at V and 6 bases at J, with 26 bases in the middle. The CDR3 covers 18 residues. Germline V gene data show CDR1 as SGHNT and CDR2 as YYREEE (reference sequence). CDR3 sequence: CASSNPGVRQVSPNEQFF. The CDR3 DNA follows: TGTGCCAGCAGCAACCCGGGGGTAAGACAGGTTTCGCCCAATGAGCAGTTCTTC.

The chain combines TRBV12-3 or TRBV12-4 with TRBJ1-2, with no clear D. The CDR3 sequence is 12 residues long. V lost 3 bases and J lost 3, with 5 bases in between. The CDR3 loop is CASSLGHYGYTF. The CDR3 nucleotides are TGTGCCAGCAGTTTGGGCCACTATGGCTACACCTTC.

J is TRBJ2-3 and V is TRBV7-9; 9 bases are shared with TRBD2. The CDR3 runs 17 residues. Germline V gene data show CDR1 as SEHNR and CDR2 as FQNEAQ (reference sequence). V was clipped by 5 bases and J by 3 bases; unmatched bases: 12. This CDR3 reads CASSRRGMRGGTDTQYF. CDR3 nucleotides: TGTGCCAGCAGCCGACGTGGGATGCGGGGGGGAACAGATACGCAGTATTTT.

The chain employs TRBV5-4 and TRBJ1-5; D may be TRBD1 (6 bases). V dropped 4 bases and J dropped 3 bases, with 11 bases sitting between them. From germline, CDR1 is SGHNT and CDR2 YYREEE (reference sequence). CDR3 size: 14 residues. The CDR3 bases are TGTGCCAGCAGCCGAGGGGGGGACAATCAGCCCCAGCATTTT. Protein product: CASSRGGDNQPQHF. The full variable domain, with the rest looked up from reference TRBV5-4 and TRBJ1-5, is ETGVTQSPTHLIKTRGQQVTLRCSSQSGHNTVSWYQQALGQGPQFIFQYYREEENGRGNFPPRFSGLQFPNYSSELNVNALELDDSALYLCASSRGGDNQPQHFGDGTRLSIL.